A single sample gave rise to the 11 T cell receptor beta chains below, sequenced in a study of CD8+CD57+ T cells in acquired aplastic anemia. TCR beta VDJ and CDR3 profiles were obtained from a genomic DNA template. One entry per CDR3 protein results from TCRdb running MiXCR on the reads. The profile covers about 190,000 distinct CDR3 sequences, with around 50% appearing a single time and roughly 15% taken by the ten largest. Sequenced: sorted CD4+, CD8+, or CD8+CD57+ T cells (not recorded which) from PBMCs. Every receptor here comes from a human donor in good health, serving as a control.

The CDR3 coding sequence is TGTGCCAGTAGTGCCAAAAGACTAGCCCGACAAGAGACCCAGTACTTC. Protein: CASSAKRLARQETQYF. The J gene is TRBJ2-5, the V gene TRBV19; 7 bases line up with TRBD2. Looked up from germline, CDR1 is LNHDA and CDR2 is SQIVND (reference sequence). This CDR3 spans 16 amino acids. Trimming removed 5 bases from V and 2 bases from J; junction bases left unmatched: 11.

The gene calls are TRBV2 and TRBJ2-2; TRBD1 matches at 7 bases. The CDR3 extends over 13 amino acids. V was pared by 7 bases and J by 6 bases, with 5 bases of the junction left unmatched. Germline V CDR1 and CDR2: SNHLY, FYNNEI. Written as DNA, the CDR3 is TGTGCCAGCATGAGACAGGGCGCCGGGGAGCTGTTTTTT. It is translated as CASMRQGAGELFF.

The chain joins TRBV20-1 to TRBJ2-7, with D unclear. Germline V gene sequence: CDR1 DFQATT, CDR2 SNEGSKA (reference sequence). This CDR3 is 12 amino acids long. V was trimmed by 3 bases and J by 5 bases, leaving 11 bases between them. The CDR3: CSARGSVDEQYF. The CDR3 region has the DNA TGCAGTGCTAGGGGTTCTGTTGACGAGCAGTACTTC.

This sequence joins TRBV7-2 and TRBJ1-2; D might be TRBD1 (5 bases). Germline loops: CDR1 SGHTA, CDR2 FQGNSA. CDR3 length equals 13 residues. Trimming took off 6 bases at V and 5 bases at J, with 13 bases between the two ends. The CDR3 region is CASSGGQGYGYTF. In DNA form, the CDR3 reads TGTGCCAGCAGTGGAGGGCAGGGTTATGGCTACACCTTC.

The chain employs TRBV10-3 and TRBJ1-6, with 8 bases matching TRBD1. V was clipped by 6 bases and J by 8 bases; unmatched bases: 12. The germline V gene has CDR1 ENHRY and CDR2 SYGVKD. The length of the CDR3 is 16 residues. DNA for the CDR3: TGTGCCATCAGCCTTACATTGGACAGGGACGATTCACCCCTCCACTTT. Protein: CAISLTLDRDDSPLHF.

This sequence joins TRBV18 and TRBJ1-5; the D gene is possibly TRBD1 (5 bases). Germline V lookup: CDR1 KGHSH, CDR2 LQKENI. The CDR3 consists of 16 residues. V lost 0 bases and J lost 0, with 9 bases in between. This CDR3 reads CASSPPGGLSNQPQHF. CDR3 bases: TGTGCCAGCTCACCACCGGGGGGACTTAGCAATCAGCCCCAGCATTTT.

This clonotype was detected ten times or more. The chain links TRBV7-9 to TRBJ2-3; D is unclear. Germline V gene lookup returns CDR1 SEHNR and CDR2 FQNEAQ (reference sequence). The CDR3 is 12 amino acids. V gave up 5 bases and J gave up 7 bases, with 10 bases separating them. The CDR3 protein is CASSPGSYTQYF. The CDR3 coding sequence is TGTGCCAGCAGCCCGGGTAGTTATACGCAGTATTTT.

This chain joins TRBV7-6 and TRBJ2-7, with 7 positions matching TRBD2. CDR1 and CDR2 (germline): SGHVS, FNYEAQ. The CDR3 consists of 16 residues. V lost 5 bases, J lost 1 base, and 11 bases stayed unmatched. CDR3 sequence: CASSPPGLAGSYEQYF. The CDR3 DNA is TGTGCCAGCAGCCCCCCCGGGTTAGCGGGTTCCTACGAGCAGTACTTC.

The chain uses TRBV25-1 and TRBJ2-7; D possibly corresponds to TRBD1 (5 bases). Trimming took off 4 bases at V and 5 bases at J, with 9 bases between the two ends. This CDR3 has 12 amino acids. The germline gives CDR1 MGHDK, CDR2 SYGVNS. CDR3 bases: TGTGCCAGCAGTGGGGTAGGGGACGAGCAGTACTTC. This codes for CASSGVGDEQYF.

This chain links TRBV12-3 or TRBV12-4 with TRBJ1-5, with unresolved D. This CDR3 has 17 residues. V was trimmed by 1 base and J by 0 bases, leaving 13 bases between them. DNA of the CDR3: TGTGCCAGCAGTTTAGATGGCCGGTTCTATAGCAATCAGCCCCAGCATTTT. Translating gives CASSLDGRFYSNQPQHF.

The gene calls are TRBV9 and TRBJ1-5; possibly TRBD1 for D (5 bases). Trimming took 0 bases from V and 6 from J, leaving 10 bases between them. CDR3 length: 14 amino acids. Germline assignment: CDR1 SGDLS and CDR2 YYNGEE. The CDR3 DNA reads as TGTGCCAGCAGCGTAGAGATCGGGGGTCAGCCCCAGCATTTT. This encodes CASSVEIGGQPQHF.